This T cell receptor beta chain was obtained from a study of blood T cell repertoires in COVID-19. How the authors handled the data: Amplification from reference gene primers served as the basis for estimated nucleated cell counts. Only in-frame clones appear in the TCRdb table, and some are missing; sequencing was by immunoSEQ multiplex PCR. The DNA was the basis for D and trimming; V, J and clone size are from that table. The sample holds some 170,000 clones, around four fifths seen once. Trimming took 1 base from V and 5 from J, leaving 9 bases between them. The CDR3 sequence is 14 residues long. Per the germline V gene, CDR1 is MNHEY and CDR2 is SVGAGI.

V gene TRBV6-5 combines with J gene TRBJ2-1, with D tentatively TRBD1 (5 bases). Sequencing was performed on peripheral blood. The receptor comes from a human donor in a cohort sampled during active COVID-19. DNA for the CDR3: TGTGCCAGCAGTTACTTCGGACATAACAATGAGCAGTTCTTC. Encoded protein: CASSYFGHNNEQFF.